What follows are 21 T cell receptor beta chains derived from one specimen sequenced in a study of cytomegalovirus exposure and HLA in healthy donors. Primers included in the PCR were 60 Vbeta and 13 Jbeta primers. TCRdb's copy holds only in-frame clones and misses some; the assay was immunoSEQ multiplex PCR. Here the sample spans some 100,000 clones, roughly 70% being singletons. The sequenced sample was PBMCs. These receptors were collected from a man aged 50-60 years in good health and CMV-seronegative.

The chain's CDR3 is CASSEDGGAASNQPQHF. As DNA, the CDR3 is TGTGCCAGCAGTGAAGACGGTGGGGCGGCCAGCAATCAGCCCCAGCATTTT. The chain couples TRBV6-1 to TRBJ1-5; D perhaps matches TRBD1 (5 bases). V was pared by 1 base and J by 1 base, with 14 bases between. There are 17 residues in the CDR3. Germline V gene sequence: CDR1 MNHNS, CDR2 SASEGT.

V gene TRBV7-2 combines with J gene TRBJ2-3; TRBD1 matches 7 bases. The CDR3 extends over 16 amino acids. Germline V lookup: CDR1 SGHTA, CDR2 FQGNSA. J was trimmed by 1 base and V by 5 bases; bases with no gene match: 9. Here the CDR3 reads CASSPTGQVRTDTQYF. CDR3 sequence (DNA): TGTGCCAGCAGCCCGACCGGACAGGTCCGCACAGATACGCAGTATTTT.

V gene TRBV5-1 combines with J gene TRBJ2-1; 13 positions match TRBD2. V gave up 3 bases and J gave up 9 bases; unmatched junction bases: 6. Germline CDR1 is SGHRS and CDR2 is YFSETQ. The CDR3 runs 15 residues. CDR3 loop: CASSWTSGGSGEQFF. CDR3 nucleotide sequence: TGCGCCAGCAGCTGGACTAGCGGGGGATCCGGTGAGCAGTTCTTC. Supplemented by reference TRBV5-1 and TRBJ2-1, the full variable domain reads KAGVTQTPRYLIKTRGQQVTLSCSPISGHRSVSWYQQTPGQGLQFLFEYFSETQRNKGNFPGRFSGRQFSNSRSEMNVSTLELGDSALYLCASSWTSGGSGEQFFGPGTRLTVL.

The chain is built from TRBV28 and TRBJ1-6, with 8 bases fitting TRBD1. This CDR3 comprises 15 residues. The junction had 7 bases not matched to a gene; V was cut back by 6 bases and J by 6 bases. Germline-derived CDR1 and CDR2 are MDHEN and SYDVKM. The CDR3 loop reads CASRPSTGANSPLHF. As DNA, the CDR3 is TGTGCCAGCAGACCTTCGACAGGGGCTAATTCACCCCTCCACTTT.

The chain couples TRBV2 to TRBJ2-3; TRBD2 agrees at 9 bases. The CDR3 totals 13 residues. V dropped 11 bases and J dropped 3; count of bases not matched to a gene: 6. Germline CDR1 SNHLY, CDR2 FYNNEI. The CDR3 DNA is TGTGCCTTCGCGGGGGGGGCTACAGATACGCAGTATTTT. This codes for CAFAGGATDTQYF. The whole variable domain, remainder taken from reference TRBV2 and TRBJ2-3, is EPEVTQTPSHQVTQMGQEVILRCVPISNHLYFYWYRQILGQKVEFLVSFYNNEISEKSEIFDDQFSVERPDGSNFTLKIRSTKLEDSAMYFCAFAGGATDTQYFGPGTRLTVL.

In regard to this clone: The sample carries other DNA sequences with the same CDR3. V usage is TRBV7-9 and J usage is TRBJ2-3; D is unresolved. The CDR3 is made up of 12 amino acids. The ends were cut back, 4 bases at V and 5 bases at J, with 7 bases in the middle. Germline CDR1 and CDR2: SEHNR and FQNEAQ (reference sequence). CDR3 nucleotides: TGTGCCAGCAGCTCGCTGAGAGATACGCAGTATTTT. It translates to CASSSLRDTQYF. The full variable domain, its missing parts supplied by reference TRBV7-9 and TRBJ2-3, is DTGVSQNPRHKITKRGQNVTFRCDPISEHNRLYWYRQTLGQGPEFLTYFQNEAQLEKSRLLSDRFSAERPKGSFSTLEIQRTEQGDSAMYLCASSSLRDTQYFGPGTRLTVL.

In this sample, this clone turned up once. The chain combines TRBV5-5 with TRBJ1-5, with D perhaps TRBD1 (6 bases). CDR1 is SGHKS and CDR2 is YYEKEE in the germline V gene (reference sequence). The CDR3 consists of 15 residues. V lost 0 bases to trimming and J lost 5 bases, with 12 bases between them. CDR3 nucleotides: TGTGCCAGCAGCTTGGGGACAGCCAGCCATCAGCCCCAGCATTTT. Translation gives CASSLGTASHQPQHF.

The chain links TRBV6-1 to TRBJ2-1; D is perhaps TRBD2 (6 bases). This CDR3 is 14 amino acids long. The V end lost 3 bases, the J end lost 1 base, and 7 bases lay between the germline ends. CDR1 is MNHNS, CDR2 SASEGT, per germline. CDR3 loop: CASSDSGSYNEQFF. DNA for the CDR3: TGTGCCAGCAGTGATAGCGGTTCCTACAATGAGCAGTTCTTC.

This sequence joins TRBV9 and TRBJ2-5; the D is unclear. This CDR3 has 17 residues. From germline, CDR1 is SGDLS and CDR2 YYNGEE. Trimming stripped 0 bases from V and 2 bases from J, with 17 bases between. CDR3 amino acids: CASSVGPSGSTQETQYF. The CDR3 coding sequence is TGTGCCAGCAGCGTAGGCCCCTCAGGCAGTACGCAAGAGACCCAGTACTTC.

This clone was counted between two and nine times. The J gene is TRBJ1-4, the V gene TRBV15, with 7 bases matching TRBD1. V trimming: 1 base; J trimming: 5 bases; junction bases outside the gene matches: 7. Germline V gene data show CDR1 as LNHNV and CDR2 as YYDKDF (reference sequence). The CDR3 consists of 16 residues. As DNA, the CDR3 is TGTGCCACCAGCAGAGCCGCGACAGGGAGGAATGAAAAACTGTTTTTT. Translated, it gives CATSRAATGRNEKLFF.

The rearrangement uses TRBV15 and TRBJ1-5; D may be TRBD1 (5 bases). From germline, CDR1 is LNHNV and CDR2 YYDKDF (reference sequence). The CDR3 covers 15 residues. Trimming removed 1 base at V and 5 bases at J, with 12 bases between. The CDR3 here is CATSRGLQEYQPQHF. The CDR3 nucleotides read TGTGCCACCAGCAGAGGCCTACAGGAATATCAGCCCCAGCATTTT. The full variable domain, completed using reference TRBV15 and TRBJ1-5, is DAMVIQNPRYQVTQFGKPVTLSCSQTLNHNVMYWYQQKSSQAPKLLFHYYDKDFNNEADTPDNFQSRRPNTSFCFLDIRSPGLGDTAMYLCATSRGLQEYQPQHFGDGTRLSIL.

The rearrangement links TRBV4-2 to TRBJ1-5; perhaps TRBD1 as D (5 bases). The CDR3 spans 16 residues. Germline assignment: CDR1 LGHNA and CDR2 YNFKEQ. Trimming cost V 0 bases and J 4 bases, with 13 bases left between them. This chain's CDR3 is CASSQDGGNRNQPQHF. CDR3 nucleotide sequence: TGTGCCAGCAGCCAAGACGGGGGGAATCGGAATCAGCCCCAGCATTTT.

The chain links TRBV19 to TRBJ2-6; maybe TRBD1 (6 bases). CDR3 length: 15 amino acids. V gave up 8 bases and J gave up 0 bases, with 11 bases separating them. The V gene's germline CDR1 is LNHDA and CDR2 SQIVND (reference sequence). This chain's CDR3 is CASRTASSGANVLTF. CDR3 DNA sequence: TGTGCCAGTCGGACAGCCAGCTCTGGGGCCAACGTCCTGACTTTC.

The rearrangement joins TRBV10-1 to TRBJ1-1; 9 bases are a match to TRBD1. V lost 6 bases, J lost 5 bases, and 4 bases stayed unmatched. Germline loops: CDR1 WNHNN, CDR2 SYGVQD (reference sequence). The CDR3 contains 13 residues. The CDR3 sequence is CASSRQGGTEAFF. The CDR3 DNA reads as TGCGCCAGCAGCCGACAGGGGGGAACTGAAGCTTTCTTT.

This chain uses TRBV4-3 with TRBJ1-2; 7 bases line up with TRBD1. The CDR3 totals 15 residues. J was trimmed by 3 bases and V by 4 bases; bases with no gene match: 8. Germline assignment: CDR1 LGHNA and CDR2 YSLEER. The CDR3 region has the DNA TGCGCCAGCAGCCGAACAGACAGGGCAGACTATGGCTACACCTTC. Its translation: CASSRTDRADYGYTF.

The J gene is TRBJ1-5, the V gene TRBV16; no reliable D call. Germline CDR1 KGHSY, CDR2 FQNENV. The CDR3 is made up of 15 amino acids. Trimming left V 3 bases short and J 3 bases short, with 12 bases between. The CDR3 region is CASSHLRGDNQPQHF. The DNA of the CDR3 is TGTGCCAGCAGCCACCTACGGGGTGACAATCAGCCCCAGCATTTT.

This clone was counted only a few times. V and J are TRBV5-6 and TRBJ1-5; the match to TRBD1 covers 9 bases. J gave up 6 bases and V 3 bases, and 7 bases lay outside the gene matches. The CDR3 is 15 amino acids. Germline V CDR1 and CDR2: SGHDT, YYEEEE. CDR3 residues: CASSSRQGGGQPQHF. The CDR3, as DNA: TGTGCCAGCAGCTCTCGACAGGGGGGGGGTCAGCCCCAGCATTTT.

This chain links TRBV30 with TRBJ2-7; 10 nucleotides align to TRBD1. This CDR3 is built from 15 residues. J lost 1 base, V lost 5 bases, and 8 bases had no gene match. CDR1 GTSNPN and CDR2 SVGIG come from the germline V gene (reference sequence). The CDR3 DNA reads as TGTGCCTGGGCACCGGACAGGGGGTCGTCCTACGAGCAGTACTTC. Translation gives CAWAPDRGSSYEQYF.

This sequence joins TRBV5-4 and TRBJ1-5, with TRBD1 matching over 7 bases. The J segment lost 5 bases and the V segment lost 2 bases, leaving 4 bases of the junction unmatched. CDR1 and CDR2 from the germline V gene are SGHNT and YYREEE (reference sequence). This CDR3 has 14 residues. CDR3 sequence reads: CASSLQGLDQPQHF. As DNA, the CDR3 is TGTGCCAGCAGCTTACAGGGGCTGGATCAGCCCCAGCATTTT.

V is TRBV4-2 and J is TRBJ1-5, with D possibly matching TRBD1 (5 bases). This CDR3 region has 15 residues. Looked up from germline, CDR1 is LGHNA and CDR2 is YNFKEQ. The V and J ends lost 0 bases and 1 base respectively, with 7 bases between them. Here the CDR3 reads CASSQDTGSNQPQHF. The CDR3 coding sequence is TGTGCCAGCAGCCAAGACACAGGCAGCAATCAGCCCCAGCATTTT.

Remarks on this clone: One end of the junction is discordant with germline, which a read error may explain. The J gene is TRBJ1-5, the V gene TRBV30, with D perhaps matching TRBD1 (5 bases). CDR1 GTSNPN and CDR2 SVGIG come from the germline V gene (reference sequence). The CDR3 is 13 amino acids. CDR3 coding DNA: TGTGCCTGGAGCGCCGGGGGTTGGCAGCCCCAACATTTT. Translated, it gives CAWSAGGWQPQHF.